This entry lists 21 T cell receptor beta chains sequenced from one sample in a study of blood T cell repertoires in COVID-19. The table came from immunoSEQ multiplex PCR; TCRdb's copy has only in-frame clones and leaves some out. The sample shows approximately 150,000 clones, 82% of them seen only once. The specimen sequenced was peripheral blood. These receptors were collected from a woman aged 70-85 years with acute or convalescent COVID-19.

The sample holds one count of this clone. As DNA, the CDR3 is TGTGCCACCAGTTCGAACTACCTCAACATTTACAATGAGCAGTTCTTC. It encodes CATSSNYLNIYNEQFF. This sequence joins TRBV24-1 and TRBJ2-1, with unresolved D. Trimming took 6 bases from V and 4 from J, leaving 18 bases between them. Germline V gene lookup returns CDR1 KGHDR and CDR2 SFDVKD. This CDR3 region has 16 residues.

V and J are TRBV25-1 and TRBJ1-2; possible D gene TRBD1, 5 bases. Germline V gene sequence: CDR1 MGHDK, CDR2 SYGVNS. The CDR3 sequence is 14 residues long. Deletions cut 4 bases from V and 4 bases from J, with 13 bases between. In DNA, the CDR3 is TGTGCCAGCAGTGGAACGGACACTTTCTATGGCTACACCTTC. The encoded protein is CASSGTDTFYGYTF.

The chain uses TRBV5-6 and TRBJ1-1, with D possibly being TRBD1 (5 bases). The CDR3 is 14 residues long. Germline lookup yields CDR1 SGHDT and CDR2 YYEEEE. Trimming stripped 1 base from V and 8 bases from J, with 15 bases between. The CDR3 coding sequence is TGTGCCAGCAGCTTGCGGGCAGGCCCAGGGGAAGCTTTCTTT. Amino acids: CASSLRAGPGEAFF.

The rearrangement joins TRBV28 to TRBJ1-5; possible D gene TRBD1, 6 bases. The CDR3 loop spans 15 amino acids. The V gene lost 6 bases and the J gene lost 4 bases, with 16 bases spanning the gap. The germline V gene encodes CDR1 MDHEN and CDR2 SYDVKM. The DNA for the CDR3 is TGTGCCAGCAGCAGGGACACTCCACTTAATCAGCCCCAGCATTTT. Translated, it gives CASSRDTPLNQPQHF. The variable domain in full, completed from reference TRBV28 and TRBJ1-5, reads DVKVTQSSRYLVKRTGEKVFLECVQDMDHENMFWYRQDPGLGLRLIYFSYDVKMKEKGDIPEGYSVSREKKERFSLILESASTNQTSMYLCASSRDTPLNQPQHFGDGTRLSIL.

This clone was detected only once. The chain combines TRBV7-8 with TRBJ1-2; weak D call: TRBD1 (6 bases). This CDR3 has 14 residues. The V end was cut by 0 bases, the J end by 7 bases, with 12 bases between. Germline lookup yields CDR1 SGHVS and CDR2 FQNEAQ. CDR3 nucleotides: TGTGCCAGCAGCTTAGCCCGGGACATTCGTGGCTACACCTTC. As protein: CASSLARDIRGYTF.

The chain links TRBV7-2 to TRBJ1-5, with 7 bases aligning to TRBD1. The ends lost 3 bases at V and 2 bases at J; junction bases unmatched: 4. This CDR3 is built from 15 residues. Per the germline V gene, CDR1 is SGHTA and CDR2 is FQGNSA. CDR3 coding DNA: TGTGCCAGCAGCTTGAACAGGGGTGGCAATCAGCCCCAGCATTTT. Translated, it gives CASSLNRGGNQPQHF.

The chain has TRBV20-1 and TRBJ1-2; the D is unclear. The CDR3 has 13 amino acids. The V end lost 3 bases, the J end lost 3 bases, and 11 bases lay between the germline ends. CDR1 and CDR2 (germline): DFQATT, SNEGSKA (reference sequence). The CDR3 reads CSASLGRYYGYTF. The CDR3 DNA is TGCAGTGCTAGTTTGGGGAGATACTATGGCTACACCTTC.

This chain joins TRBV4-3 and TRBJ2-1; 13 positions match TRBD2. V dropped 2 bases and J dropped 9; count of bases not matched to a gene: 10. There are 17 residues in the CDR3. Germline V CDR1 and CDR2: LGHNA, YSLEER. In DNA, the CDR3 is TGCGCCAGCAGCCAATCACGTACTAGCGGGAGGGCCGGTGAGCAGTTCTTC. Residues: CASSQSRTSGRAGEQFF.

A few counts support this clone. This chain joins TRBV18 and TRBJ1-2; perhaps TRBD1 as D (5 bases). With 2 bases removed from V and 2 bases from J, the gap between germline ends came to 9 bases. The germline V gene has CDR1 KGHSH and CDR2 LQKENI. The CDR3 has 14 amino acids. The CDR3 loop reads CASSPEAGNYGYTF. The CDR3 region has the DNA TGTGCCAGCTCACCAGAAGCAGGGAACTATGGCTACACCTTC.

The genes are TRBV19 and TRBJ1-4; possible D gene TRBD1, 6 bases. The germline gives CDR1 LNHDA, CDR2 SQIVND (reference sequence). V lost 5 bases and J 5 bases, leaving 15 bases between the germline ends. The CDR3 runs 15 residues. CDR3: CASSLQGSHNEKLFF. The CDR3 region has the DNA TGTGCCAGTAGTTTACAGGGTTCCCACAATGAAAAACTGTTTTTT.

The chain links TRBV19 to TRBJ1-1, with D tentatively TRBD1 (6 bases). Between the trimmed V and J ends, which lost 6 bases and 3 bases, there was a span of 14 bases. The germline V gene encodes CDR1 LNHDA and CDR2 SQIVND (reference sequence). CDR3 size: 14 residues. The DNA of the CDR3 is TGTGCCAGTAGCGCGGGGGGCTCGTACACTGAAGCTTTCTTT. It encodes CASSAGGSYTEAFF.

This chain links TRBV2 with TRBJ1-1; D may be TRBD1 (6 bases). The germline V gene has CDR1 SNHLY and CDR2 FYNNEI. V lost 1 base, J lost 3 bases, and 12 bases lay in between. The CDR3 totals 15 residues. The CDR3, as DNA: TGTGCCAGCAGTGAAGTACAGGGATCTGACACTGAAGCTTTCTTT. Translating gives CASSEVQGSDTEAFF.

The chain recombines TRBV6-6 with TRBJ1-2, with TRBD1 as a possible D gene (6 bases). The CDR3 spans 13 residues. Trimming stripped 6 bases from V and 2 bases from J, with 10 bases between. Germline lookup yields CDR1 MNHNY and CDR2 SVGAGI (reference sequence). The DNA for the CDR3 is TGTGCCAGCAGCCCCGGACAGAACTATGGCTACACCTTC. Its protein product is CASSPGQNYGYTF.

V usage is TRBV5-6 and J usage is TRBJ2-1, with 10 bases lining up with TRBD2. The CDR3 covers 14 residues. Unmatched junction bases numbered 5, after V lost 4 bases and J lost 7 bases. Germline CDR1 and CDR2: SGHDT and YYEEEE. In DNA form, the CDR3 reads TGTGCCAGCAGCGTAGCGGGAGGACGTAATGAGCAGTTCTTC. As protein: CASSVAGGRNEQFF.

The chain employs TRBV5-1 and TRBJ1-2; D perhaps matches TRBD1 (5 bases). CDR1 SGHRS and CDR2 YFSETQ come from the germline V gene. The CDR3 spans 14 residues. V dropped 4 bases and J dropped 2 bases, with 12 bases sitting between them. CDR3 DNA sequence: TGCGCCAGCAGCCTAAATCAGGGAAACTATGGCTACACCTTC. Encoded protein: CASSLNQGNYGYTF. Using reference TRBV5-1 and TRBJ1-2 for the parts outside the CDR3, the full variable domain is KAGVTQTPRYLIKTRGQQVTLSCSPISGHRSVSWYQQTPGQGLQFLFEYFSETQRNKGNFPGRFSGRQFSNSRSEMNVSTLELGDSALYLCASSLNQGNYGYTFGSGTRLTVV.

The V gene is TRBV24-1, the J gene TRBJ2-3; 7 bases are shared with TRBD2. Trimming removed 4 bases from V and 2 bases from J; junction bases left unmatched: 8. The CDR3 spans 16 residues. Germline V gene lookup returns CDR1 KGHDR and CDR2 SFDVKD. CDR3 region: CATSEGRGAATDTQYF. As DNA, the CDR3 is TGTGCCACCAGTGAGGGGAGGGGCGCTGCCACAGATACGCAGTATTTT.

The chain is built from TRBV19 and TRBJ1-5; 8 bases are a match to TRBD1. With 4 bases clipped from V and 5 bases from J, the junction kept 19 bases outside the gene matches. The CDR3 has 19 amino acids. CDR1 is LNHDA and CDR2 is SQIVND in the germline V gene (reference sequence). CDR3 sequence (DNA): TGTGCCAGTAGTACTATTGGGACAGGCGGGAACATTCCTGATCAGCCCCAGCATTTT. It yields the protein CASSTIGTGGNIPDQPQHF.

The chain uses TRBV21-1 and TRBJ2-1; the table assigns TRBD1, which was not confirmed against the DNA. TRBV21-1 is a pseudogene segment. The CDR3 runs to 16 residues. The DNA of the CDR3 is TGTGCCAGCAGCAAAGCGCCGGGACAAGTCCACAATGAGCAGTTCTTC. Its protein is CASSKAPGQVHNEQFF.

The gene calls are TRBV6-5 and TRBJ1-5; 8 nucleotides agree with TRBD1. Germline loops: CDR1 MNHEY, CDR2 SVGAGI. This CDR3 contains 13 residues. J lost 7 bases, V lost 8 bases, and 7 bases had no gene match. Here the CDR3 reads CASGQGPRQPQHF. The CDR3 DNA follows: TGTGCCAGCGGACAGGGCCCAAGGCAGCCCCAGCATTTT.

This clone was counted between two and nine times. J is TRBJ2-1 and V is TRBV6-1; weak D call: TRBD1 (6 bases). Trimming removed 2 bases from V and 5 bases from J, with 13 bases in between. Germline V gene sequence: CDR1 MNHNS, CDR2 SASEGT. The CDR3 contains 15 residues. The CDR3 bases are TGTGCCAGCAGTGAATTTGGACAGAGGCACAATGAGCAGTTCTTC. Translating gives CASSEFGQRHNEQFF.

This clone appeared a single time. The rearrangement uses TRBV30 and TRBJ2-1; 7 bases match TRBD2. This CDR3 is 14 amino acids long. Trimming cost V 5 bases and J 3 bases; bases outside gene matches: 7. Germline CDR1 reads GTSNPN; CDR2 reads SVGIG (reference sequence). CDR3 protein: CAWAGTKNYNEQFF. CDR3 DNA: TGTGCCTGGGCCGGGACTAAAAACTACAATGAGCAGTTCTTC.